The rows below give T cell receptor beta chains drawn from one sample of a study of T cell responses to AZD1222 COVID-19 vaccine. Assay: immunoSEQ multiplex PCR; the TCRdb copy retains only in-frame clones and omits some. The table records 200,000 or so clones, 85% to 95% of them present only once. Sequenced here: peripheral blood, sampled 28 days after the second AZD1222 dose. Every receptor here comes from an adult who received the AZD1222 COVID-19 vaccine. Both conserved end residues are part of each CDR3. Fields, in order: J gene, D gene, V gene, CDR3 protein. A D gene is named only where the DNA matches it firmly.

J: TRBJ2-3; D: TRBD2; V: TRBV6-4; CDR3: CASSESGGAPDTQYF
J: TRBJ2-2; D: TRBD2; V: TRBV7-9; CDR3: CASSHRTSGANTGELFF
J: TRBJ1-2; D: .; V: TRBV18; CDR3: CASSPQPRGGYGYTF
J: TRBJ1-1; D: .; V: TRBV27; CDR3: CASSARVRGEAFF
J: TRBJ2-3; D: TRBD2; V: TRBV25-1; CDR3: CASSIGGAGGTDTQYF
J: TRBJ1-3; D: .; V: TRBV7-3; CDR3: CASSLHLDDTIYF
J: TRBJ1-2; D: TRBD1; V: TRBV27; CDR3: CASSPQGSGYTF
J: TRBJ1-4; D: .; V: TRBV13; CDR3: CASSPGPDNEKLFF
J: TRBJ1-1; D: .; V: TRBV11-2; CDR3: CASSSRVSNTEAFF
J: TRBJ1-1; D: .; V: TRBV3-1/TRBV3-2; CDR3: CASRLLRGMGEAFF
J: TRBJ1-5; D: TRBD1; V: TRBV7-8; CDR3: CASRQLRGRGDGNQPQHF
J: TRBJ2-7; D: .; V: TRBV5-1; CDR3: CASSSQAVPYEQYF
J: TRBJ2-1; D: .; V: TRBV12-3/TRBV12-4; CDR3: CASSIQGYNEQFF
J: TRBJ2-2; D: TRBD2; V: TRBV24-1; CDR3: CATSDPGLAGGPRTGELFF
J: TRBJ1-2; D: .; V: TRBV19; CDR3: CASSDGGWGDGYTF
J: TRBJ2-7; D: TRBD1; V: TRBV13; CDR3: CASSFGPGQGVNEQYF
J: TRBJ2-4; D: .; V: TRBV6-2/TRBV6-3; CDR3: CASTPIWGGRGKNIQYF
J: TRBJ1-5; D: .; V: TRBV19; CDR3: CASMGRGVAGQPQHF